These T cell receptor beta chains were read from a single sample in a study of neurological immune-mediated disorders. Using its own MiXCR run on the 5' RACE reads, TCRdb lists one record per CDR3 protein. The sample includes 55,000 to 65,000 distinct CDR3 sequences, about 10% seen only once; the top ten take 6% to 8.5%. Sequencing used PBMCs. These receptors originate from a male donor with HTLV-1-associated myelopathy (HAM/TSP). The CDR3 runs from the conserved cysteine through the conserved F or W. Fields, in order: V gene, clone size, D gene, J gene, CDR3 protein, CDR3 DNA. The D gene is left open where the match is weak. Only some rows state a clone size, as once, few, many or a class for expanded clones.

>TRBV12-3/TRBV12-4|many|.|TRBJ1-1
CASSRRDGNTEAFF
TGTGCCAGCAGCCGCCGGGACGGGAACACTGAAGCTTTCTTT
>TRBV2|many|.|TRBJ2-7
CASIEAAIKYEQYF
TGTGCCAGCATAGAGGCGGCGATAAAGTACGAGCAGTACTTC
>TRBV20-1|many|TRBD1|TRBJ1-1
CSARVGTGGAFF
TGCAGTGCTAGAGTAGGGACAGGTGGAGCTTTCTTT
>TRBV7-2|few|.|TRBJ2-2
CASSFRETGELFF
TGTGCCAGCAGCTTCAGGGAAACCGGGGAGCTGTTTTTT
>TRBV3-1|many|.|TRBJ1-2
CASSQDTGGYGYTF
TGTGCCAGCAGCCAGGATACAGGAGGATATGGCTACACCTTC
>TRBV15|many|.|TRBJ2-7
CATSRSSFGATYEQYF
TGTGCCACCAGCAGAAGCTCTTTCGGGGCCACCTACGAGCAGTACTTC
>TRBV5-1|.|TRBD1|TRBJ2-3
CASSLGGTGGADTQYF
TGCGCCAGCAGCTTGGGAGGGACAGGAGGTGCAGATACGCAGTATTTT
>TRBV5-1|many|TRBD1|TRBJ1-4
CASSLLGQLEEKLFF
TGCGCCAGCAGCTTGTTGGGACAGCTGGAGGAAAAACTGTTTTTT
>TRBV28|many|.|TRBJ1-3
CASNRLSGNTIYF
TGTGCCAGCAATAGGCTCTCTGGAAACACCATATATTTT
>TRBV6-5|many|.|TRBJ1-2
CASNKKGIYGYTF
TGTGCCAGCAACAAAAAGGGGATTTATGGCTACACCTTC
>TRBV20-1|many|.|TRBJ1-5
CSATTTGNQPQHF
TGCAGTGCTACCACGACAGGCAATCAGCCCCAGCATTTT
>TRBV27|many|.|TRBJ1-5
CASSPSGLTQWAQHF
TGTGCCAGCAGTCCCTCGGGGTTAACACAATGGGCCCAGCATTTT
>TRBV5-1|.|.|TRBJ2-7
CASSYTWGAGEQYF
TGCGCCAGCAGCTATACGTGGGGTGCTGGCGAGCAGTACTTC
>TRBV4-3|many|.|TRBJ1-2
CASSQDGAGASNYGYTF
TGCGCCAGCAGCCAAGACGGGGCAGGGGCTTCTAACTATGGCTACACCTTC
>TRBV10-3|many|.|TRBJ1-1
CAITESGDSEAFF
TGTGCCATCACCGAGTCAGGGGATAGTGAAGCTTTCTTT
>TRBV6-1|many|.|TRBJ1-1
CASSEGGGLAEAFF
TGTGCCAGCAGTGAAGGGGGGGGCTTGGCTGAAGCTTTCTTT
>TRBV6-2/TRBV6-3|few|.|TRBJ1-6
CASNRVGRSNSPLHF
TGTGCCAGCAACAGGGTCGGAAGGAGTAATTCACCCCTCCACTTT
>TRBV10-3|many|TRBD2|TRBJ2-5
CATLTSGGAGETQYF
TGTGCCACCCTGACTAGCGGGGGGGCCGGGGAGACCCAGTACTTC
>TRBV20-1|many|.|TRBJ1-1
CSARVPPGGVMNTEAFF
TGCAGTGCTAGAGTACCCCCTGGGGGGGTGATGAACACTGAAGCTTTCTTT
>TRBV24-1|many|TRBD1|TRBJ2-1
CATSDPTGGSYNEQFF
TGTGCCACCAGTGACCCAACAGGGGGCTCCTACAATGAGCAGTTCTTC
>TRBV6-2/TRBV6-3|many|.|TRBJ2-1
CASSQPGTGTHEQFF
TGTGCCAGCAGCCAACCTGGTACAGGGACGCATGAGCAGTTCTTC
>TRBV20-1|many|.|TRBJ1-2
CSASDRIIYGYTF
TGCAGTGCTAGTGACAGAATAATCTATGGCTACACCTTC
>TRBV29-1|many|.|TRBJ1-1
CSVYRDPRTEAFF
TGCAGCGTTTACAGGGACCCGAGGACTGAAGCTTTCTTT
>TRBV19|few|TRBD2|TRBJ2-6
CASNGGDSSGANVLTF
TGTGCCAGTAACGGGGGGGATTCCTCTGGGGCCAACGTCCTGACTTTC
>TRBV27|many|.|TRBJ1-4
CASNPEKGYMEKLFF
TGTGCCAGCAACCCCGAAAAGGGCTATATGGAAAAACTGTTTTTT
>TRBV27|many|TRBD2|TRBJ2-3
CASSLSTSGGGTDTQYF
TGTGCCAGCAGTTTATCTACTAGCGGGGGTGGAACAGATACGCAGTATTTT
>TRBV20-1|many|TRBD2|TRBJ2-2
CSAVPGGGPGELFF
TGCAGTGCTGTCCCGGGGGGGGGTCCCGGGGAGCTGTTTTTT
>TRBV20-1|few|.|TRBJ1-5
CSARANRVGVTQHF
TGCAGTGCTAGAGCCAACAGGGTAGGTGTGACCCAGCATTTT
>TRBV6-6|many|.|TRBJ2-2
CASSYSGGYTGELFF
TGTGCCAGCAGTTACTCAGGAGGATACACCGGGGAGCTGTTTTTT
>TRBV5-1|many|.|TRBJ2-1
CASSPNGQEGLEQFF
TGCGCCAGCAGCCCTAACGGACAGGAGGGGCTCGAGCAGTTCTTC
>TRBV2|many|.|TRBJ1-1
CASTEAGRKAFF
TGTGCCAGCACCGAGGCGGGACGGAAAGCTTTCTTT
>TRBV7-8|many|.|TRBJ1-5
CASSLGGMGQPQHF
TGTGCCAGCAGCTTAGGAGGGATGGGTCAGCCCCAGCATTTT
>TRBV4-2|many|TRBD2|TRBJ2-1
CASSHVTTSGYNEQFF
TGTGCCAGCAGCCACGTAACGACTAGCGGGTACAATGAGCAGTTCTTC
>TRBV5-6|.|.|TRBJ2-7
CASKLVGNRLQSYEQYF
TGTGCCAGCAAGCTTGTGGGGAACAGACTCCAATCCTACGAGCAGTACTTC
>TRBV12-3/TRBV12-4|many|.|TRBJ1-2
CASSLANSGLHGYTF
TGTGCCAGCAGTTTAGCGAACTCAGGGCTGCATGGCTACACCTTC
>TRBV10-1|many|TRBD1|TRBJ2-1
CASSESRGLGDEQFF
TGCGCCAGCAGTGAGAGCAGGGGGCTTGGGGATGAGCAGTTCTTC
>TRBV28|many|TRBD2|TRBJ2-3
CASSLSTSPKWYF
TGTGCCAGCAGTTTGTCGACTAGCCCTAAATGGTATTTT